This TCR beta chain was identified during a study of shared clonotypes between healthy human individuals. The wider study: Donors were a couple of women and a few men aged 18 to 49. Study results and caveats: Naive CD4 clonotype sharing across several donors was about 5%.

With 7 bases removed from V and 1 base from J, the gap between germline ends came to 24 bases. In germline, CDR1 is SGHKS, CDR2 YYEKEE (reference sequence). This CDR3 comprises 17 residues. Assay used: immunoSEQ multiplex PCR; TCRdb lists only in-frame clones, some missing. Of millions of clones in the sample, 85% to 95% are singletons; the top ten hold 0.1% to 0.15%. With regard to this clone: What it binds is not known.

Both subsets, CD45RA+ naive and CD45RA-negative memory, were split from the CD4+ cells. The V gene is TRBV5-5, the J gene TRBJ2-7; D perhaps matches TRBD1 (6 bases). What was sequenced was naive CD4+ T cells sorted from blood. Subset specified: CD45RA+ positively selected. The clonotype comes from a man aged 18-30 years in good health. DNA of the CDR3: TGTGCCAGCGCCTCACAGGGTGGGAACCCTAGATCCTACGAGCAGTACTTC. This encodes CASASQGGNPRSYEQYF.